These 7 T cell receptor beta chains share one sample of origin, sequenced in a study of shared clonotypes between healthy human individuals. Libraries were prepared by immunoSEQ multiplex PCR; TCRdb keeps only in-frame clonotypes and omits some of them. Of approximately 2.3 million clones in the sample, more than 80% are singletons; the top ten hold 0.39%. The sample comprised naive CD4+ T cells from PBMCs. Subset noted: CD45RA+ positively selected. Source of these receptors: a man between 18 and 29 years old in good health. Some clones in this sample may be carry-over from other donors' samples.

V and J are TRBV29-1 and TRBJ1-1; D not resolved. This CDR3 region has 13 residues. Looked up from germline, CDR1 is SQVTM and CDR2 is ANQGSEA. Deletions cut 5 bases from V and 5 bases from J, with 15 bases between. The CDR3 DNA reads TGCAGCGTTTGTATAGGGCTGGGGACTGAAGCTTTCTTT. Encoded protein: CSVCIGLGTEAFF.

In nucleotides, the CDR3 is TGTGCCAGCAGCGCCACCGGGACTAGCGGGAGGAAGAGGGGGGAGCTGTTTTTT. Translated: CASSATGTSGRKRGELFF. The gene calls are TRBV9 and TRBJ2-2; 15 bases are a match to TRBD2. Germline trimming cut 3 bases from V and 8 bases from J; bases unmatched to any gene: 11. The CDR3 consists of 18 residues. Germline loops: CDR1 SGDLS, CDR2 YYNGEE.

This sequence joins TRBV7-2 and TRBJ2-2; TRBD2 is a possible D gene (5 bases). V lost 1 base to trimming and J lost 6 bases, with 6 bases between them. The germline V gene encodes CDR1 SGHTA and CDR2 FQGNSA. CDR3 length equals 13 residues. The CDR3 loop reads CASSLVGAGELFF. The CDR3 DNA reads as TGTGCCAGCAGCTTAGTCGGGGCCGGGGAGCTGTTTTTT.

The rearrangement uses TRBV29-1 and TRBJ2-1; D is unclear. V dropped 3 bases and J dropped 6 bases, with 12 bases sitting between them. Germline-derived CDR1 and CDR2 are SQVTM and ANQGSEA. The CDR3 contains 13 residues. CDR3 nucleotide sequence: TGCAGCGTTGATTCGGTAGTATCCAATGAGCAGTTCTTC. Its protein is CSVDSVVSNEQFF.

This clone was detected only a few times. This chain links TRBV5-6 with TRBJ2-3; TRBD2 aligns across 10 bases. V gave up 4 bases and J gave up 6 bases; unmatched junction bases: 11. Germline V gene data show CDR1 as SGHDT and CDR2 as YYEEEE. The CDR3 length is 16 residues. As DNA, the CDR3 is TGTGCCAGCAGCACCTCAAGCGGGAGGGCCTTGGATACGCAGTATTTT. It yields the protein CASSTSSGRALDTQYF.

This clone has only a few counts. The chain carries TRBV7-9 and TRBJ1-1; 8 bases are shared with TRBD1. CDR1 is SEHNR and CDR2 is FQNEAQ in the germline V gene (reference sequence). V gave up 4 bases and J gave up 11 bases; unmatched junction bases: 3. CDR3 length equals 11 residues. Here the CDR3 reads CASSSGQVAFF. The CDR3 DNA reads TGTGCCAGCAGCTCGGGACAGGTCGCTTTCTTT.

The rearrangement links TRBV25-1 to TRBJ1-4; unclear D gene. Germline loops: CDR1 MGHDK, CDR2 SYGVNS. The CDR3 consists of 14 residues. V shed 3 bases and J shed 2 bases, with 7 bases lying between them. The CDR3, as DNA: TGTGCCAGCAGTGATAGCCTGACTAATGAAAAACTGTTTTTT. Protein: CASSDSLTNEKLFF.